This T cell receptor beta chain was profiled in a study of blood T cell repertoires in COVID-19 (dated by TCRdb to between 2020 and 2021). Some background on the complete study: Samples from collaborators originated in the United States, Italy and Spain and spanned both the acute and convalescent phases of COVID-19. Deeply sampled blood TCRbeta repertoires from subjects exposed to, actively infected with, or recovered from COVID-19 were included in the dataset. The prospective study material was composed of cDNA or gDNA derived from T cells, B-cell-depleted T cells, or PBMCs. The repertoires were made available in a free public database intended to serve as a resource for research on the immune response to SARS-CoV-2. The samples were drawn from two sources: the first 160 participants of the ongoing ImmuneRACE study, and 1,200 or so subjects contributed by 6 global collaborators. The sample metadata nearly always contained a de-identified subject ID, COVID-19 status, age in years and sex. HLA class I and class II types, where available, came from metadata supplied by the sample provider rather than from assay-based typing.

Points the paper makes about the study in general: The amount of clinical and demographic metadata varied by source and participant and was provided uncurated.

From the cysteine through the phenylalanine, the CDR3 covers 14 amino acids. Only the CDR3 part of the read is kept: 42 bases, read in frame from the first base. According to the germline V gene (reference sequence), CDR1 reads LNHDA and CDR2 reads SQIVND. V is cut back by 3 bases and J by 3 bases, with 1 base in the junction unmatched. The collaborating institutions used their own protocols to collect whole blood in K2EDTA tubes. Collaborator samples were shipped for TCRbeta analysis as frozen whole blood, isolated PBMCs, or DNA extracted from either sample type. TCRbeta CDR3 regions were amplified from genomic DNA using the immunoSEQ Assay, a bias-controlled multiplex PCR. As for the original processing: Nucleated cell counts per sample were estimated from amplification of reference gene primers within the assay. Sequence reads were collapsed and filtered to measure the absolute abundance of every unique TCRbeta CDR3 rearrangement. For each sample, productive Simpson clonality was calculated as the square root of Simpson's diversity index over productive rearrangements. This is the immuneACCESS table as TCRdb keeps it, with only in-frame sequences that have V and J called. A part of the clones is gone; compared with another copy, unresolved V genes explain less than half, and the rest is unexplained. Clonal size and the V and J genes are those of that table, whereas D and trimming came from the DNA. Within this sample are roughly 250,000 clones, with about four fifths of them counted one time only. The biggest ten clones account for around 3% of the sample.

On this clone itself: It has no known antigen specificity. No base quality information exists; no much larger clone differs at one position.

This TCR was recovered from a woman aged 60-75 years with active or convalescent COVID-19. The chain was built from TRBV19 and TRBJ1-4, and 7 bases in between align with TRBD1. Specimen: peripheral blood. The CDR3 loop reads CASSIQGANEKLFF. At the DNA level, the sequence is TGTGCCAGTAGTATCCAGGGGGCTAATGAAAAACTGTTTTTT.